This T cell receptor beta chain was recorded in a study of blood T cells in healthy people across ages. The CDR3 is 14 residues long. V was clipped by 2 bases and J by 8 bases, with 12 bases between them. Germline-derived CDR1 and CDR2 are LGHDT and YNNKEL (reference sequence). It was with a sample-barcoded 5' primer and a J-beta primer mix that a second PCR of roughly 6 to 12 cycles was run. One entry per CDR3 protein results from TCRdb running MiXCR on the 5' RACE reads. The sample contains roughly 800,000 distinct CDR3 sequences, around 25% of which appear only once. This clonotype occurred a few times. No fewer than 7 million PBMCs went into each sample. This sample also belongs to another study, concerning T cells of mothers and their children. That study adds: RNA extracted was entirely used for cDNA synthesis, 1.5 ug per 15 ul.

The rearrangement joins TRBV3-1 to TRBJ1-4; D might be TRBD1 (5 bases). Specimen: blood. The sequence derives from a boy aged 10-17 years in good health. CDR3 DNA sequence: TGTGCCAGCAGCCAAAGGGAGGGGAGCGAAAAACTGTTTTTT. Its protein is CASSQREGSEKLFF.